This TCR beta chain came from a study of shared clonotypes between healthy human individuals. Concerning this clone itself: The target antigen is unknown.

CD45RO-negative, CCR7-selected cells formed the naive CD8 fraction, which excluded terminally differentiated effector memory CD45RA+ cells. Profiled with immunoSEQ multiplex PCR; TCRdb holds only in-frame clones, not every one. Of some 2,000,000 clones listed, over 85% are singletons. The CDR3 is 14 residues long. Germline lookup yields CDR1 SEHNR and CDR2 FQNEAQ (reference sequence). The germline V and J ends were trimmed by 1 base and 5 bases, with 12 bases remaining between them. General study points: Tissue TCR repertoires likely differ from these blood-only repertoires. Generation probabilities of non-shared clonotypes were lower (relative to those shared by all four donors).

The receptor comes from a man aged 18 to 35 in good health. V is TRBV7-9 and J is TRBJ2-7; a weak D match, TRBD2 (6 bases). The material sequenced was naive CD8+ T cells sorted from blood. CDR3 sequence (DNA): TGTGCCAGCAGCTTAGTCGGGAGCCCCAACGAGCAGTACTTC. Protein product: CASSLVGSPNEQYF. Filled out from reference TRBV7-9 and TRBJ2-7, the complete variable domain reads DTGVSQNPRHKITKRGQNVTFRCDPISEHNRLYWYRQTLGQGPEFLTYFQNEAQLEKSRLLSDRFSAERPKGSFSTLEIQRTEQGDSAMYLCASSLVGSPNEQYFGPGTRLTVT.